The clone carrying this TCR beta chain came up many times. Trimming pared 6 bases from V and 5 bases from J, leaving 14 bases between. CDR1 and CDR2 (germline): DFQATT, SNEGSKA (reference sequence). The CDR3 runs 13 residues. The time point is: persistent/refractory GD, antithyroid drugs over 5 years with positive TRAb. The TCR library was prepared using RNA isolated from PBMCs. These data belong to a study of regulatory T cells in long-lasting Graves disease. iRepertoire HTBI primers and Arm-PCR of CDR3 regions built TCR beta libraries. MiXCR, applied by TCRdb to the multiplex PCR reads, yields one record per CDR3 protein. Among hundreds of thousands of distinct CDR3 sequences listed, about 18% were seen once.

Sample: peripheral blood mononuclear cells (PBMCs), taken when the disease was refractory, from a patient treated with antithyroid drugs. The sequence came from a female donor with Graves disease. V is TRBV20-1 and J is TRBJ1-5; the D is unclear. This chain's CDR3 is CSAGHPYDQPQHF. The CDR3 DNA reads TGCAGTGCCGGGCACCCGTACGATCAGCCCCAGCATTTT.